These 6 T cell receptor beta chains were all obtained from the same sample, sequenced in a study of shared clonotypes between healthy human individuals. Here immunoSEQ multiplex PCR was the method, and the copy in TCRdb shows in-frame clones only, minus some. The sample consists of roughly 2 million clones, around 95% of them appearing once. The material sequenced was naive CD4+ T cells sorted from blood. Subset in this sample: CD45RA+ positively selected. These receptors were obtained from a man aged 18 to 35 in good health.

CDR3 protein: CASSAGSYYYEQYF. In DNA form, the CDR3 reads TGTGCCAGCAGTGCCGGGTCTTACTACTACGAGCAGTACTTC. The chain employs TRBV28 and TRBJ2-7, with no clear D. Germline V lookup: CDR1 MDHEN, CDR2 SYDVKM. With 5 bases removed from V and 3 bases from J, the gap between germline ends came to 14 bases. This CDR3 has 14 amino acids. Based on the CDR3 plus reference TRBV28 and TRBJ2-7, the full variable domain is DVKVTQSSRYLVKRTGEKVFLECVQDMDHENMFWYRQDPGLGLRLIYFSYDVKMKEKGDIPEGYSVSREKKERFSLILESASTNQTSMYLCASSAGSYYYEQYFGPGTRLTVT.

The chain carries TRBV7-2 and TRBJ2-4; D is possibly TRBD2 (6 bases). Trimming shortened V by 4 bases and J by 8 bases, and 15 bases separated the two germline ends. CDR1 SGHTA and CDR2 FQGNSA come from the germline V gene. The CDR3 contains 14 residues. The CDR3 DNA sequence: TGTGCCAGCAGCTCGTCCCTAGGAGGGTACATTCAGTACTTC. Residues: CASSSSLGGYIQYF.

The chain uses TRBV19 and TRBJ2-7, with TRBD2 matching 12 bases. The V and J ends lost 6 bases and 2 bases, in that order; junction bases with no gene match: 2. From germline, CDR1 is LNHDA and CDR2 SQIVND (reference sequence). The CDR3 is 14 amino acids. The CDR3: CASSLAGGTYEQYF. CDR3 sequence (DNA): TGTGCCAGTAGCCTAGCGGGGGGGACCTACGAGCAGTACTTC.

V is TRBV10-3 and J is TRBJ2-5; TRBD1 might be the D (6 bases). V was shortened by 8 bases and J by 5 bases, with 12 bases between the two germline ends. The CDR3 is 12 amino acids. The germline CDR1 and CDR2 sequences are ENHRY and SYGVKD. The CDR3 is CAISQGMETQYF. The DNA for the CDR3 is TGTGCCATCTCCCAGGGGATGGAGACCCAGTACTTC.

The chain is built from TRBV5-1 and TRBJ2-7; TRBD2 aligns across 7 bases. The V gene end was trimmed by 4 bases and the J gene end by 4 bases; junction bases not matched to a gene: 14. The CDR3 has 16 amino acids. Germline values: CDR1 SGHRS, CDR2 YFSETQ. The DNA of the CDR3 is TGCGCCAGCAGCCAAGAGGTCGGTAGCGGGTCGTACGAGCAGTACTTC. Residues: CASSQEVGSGSYEQYF.

V is TRBV6-5 and J is TRBJ1-1; the match to TRBD1 covers 10 bases. The CDR3 has 14 residues. Trimming removed 5 bases from V and 4 bases from J; junction bases left unmatched: 4. Germline V gene lookup returns CDR1 MNHEY and CDR2 SVGAGI. The CDR3 DNA reads as TGTGCCAGCAGTGCTGGACAGGGGGTCACTGAAGCTTTCTTT. Its translation is CASSAGQGVTEAFF.